These T cell receptor beta chains were read from a single sample in a study of shared T cell receptors in the human thymus. Generated by immunoSEQ multiplex PCR, the TCRdb table keeps only in-frame clones and is missing some. Found here are 600,000 or so clones, more than 75% of them singletons; the top ten hold about 0.0094%. The same data also went into a second study, on human thymus T cells.

The material sequenced was thymocytes. These receptors all come from a boy under two years old with a congenital heart defect. Both conserved end residues are part of each CDR3. The D gene is left open where the match is weak. Size tells how often a clone was seen (once, few, many) or the class of an expanded clone, and some rows leave it out.

V: TRBV5-6
size: .
J: TRBJ2-5
D: TRBD1
DNA: TGTGCCAGCAGCTCTCCGGGACAGGGGGTGGGGACCCAGTACTTC
CDR3: CASSSPGQGVGTQYF

V: TRBV30
size: once
J: TRBJ2-3
D: TRBD1
DNA: TGTGCCTGGCTCAGAACAGGGGCCACAGATACGCAGTATTTT
CDR3: CAWLRTGATDTQYF

V: TRBV14
size: .
J: TRBJ1-5
D: TRBD1
DNA: TGTGCCAGCAGCGCTCAGGGGGCGAGTCAGCCCCAGCATTTT
CDR3: CASSAQGASQPQHF

V: TRBV7-2
size: .
J: TRBJ2-7
D: .
DNA: TGTGCCAGCAGCTTAGCTGGAGCCTTGAGATACGAGCAGTACTTC
CDR3: CASSLAGALRYEQYF

V: TRBV5-1
size: .
J: TRBJ2-7
D: TRBD2
DNA: TGCGCCAGCAGCTTGTCGGGGGGGCTGGGCTACGAGCAGTACTTC
CDR3: CASSLSGGLGYEQYF

V: TRBV7-2
size: .
J: TRBJ1-4
D: .
DNA: TGTGCCAGCAGCCCCCCTCGGGGGTTAGGTGAAAAACTGTTTTTT
CDR3: CASSPPRGLGEKLFF

V: TRBV4-3
size: .
J: TRBJ2-6
D: .
DNA: TGCGCCAGCAGCCGAGAAGTGTCTGGGCCGATGGCCAACGTCCTGACTTTC
CDR3: CASSREVSGPMANVLTF

V: TRBV5-1
size: .
J: TRBJ2-1
D: .
DNA: TGCGCCAGCAGCTTGAAACAGGAGGGACCGTACAATGAGCAGTTCTTC
CDR3: CASSLKQEGPYNEQFF

V: TRBV27
size: .
J: TRBJ2-7
D: TRBD1
DNA: TGTGCCAGCAGTTATTCTCAAGGGGGCTATGGCTACGAGCAGTACTTC
CDR3: CASSYSQGGYGYEQYF

V: TRBV28
size: .
J: TRBJ1-5
D: TRBD1
DNA: TGTGCCACTCTACCACTCCCCGGGACAGGGGACCTGTATCAGCCCCAGCATTTT
CDR3: CATLPLPGTGDLYQPQHF

V: TRBV9
size: once
J: TRBJ2-3
D: TRBD2
DNA: TGTGCCAGCAGCGACTCAAAGGCTAGCGGGGCCACAGATACGCAGTATTTT
CDR3: CASSDSKASGATDTQYF

V: TRBV30
size: .
J: TRBJ1-1
D: TRBD1
DNA: TGTGCCTGCTTTACACCAGGGGGAACTGAAGCTTTCTTT
CDR3: CACFTPGGTEAFF

V: TRBV9
size: .
J: TRBJ2-1
D: TRBD2
DNA: TGTGCCAGCAGCGTATTTCAGCGGGGTGCCTACAATGAGCAGTTCTTC
CDR3: CASSVFQRGAYNEQFF

V: TRBV13
size: .
J: TRBJ2-1
D: TRBD2
DNA: TGTGCCAGCAGCATTAGACTAGCGGGTAGTTCTCTTGGGGAGAATGAGCAGTTCTTC
CDR3: CASSIRLAGSSLGENEQFF

V: TRBV11-2
size: .
J: TRBJ2-7
D: .
DNA: TGTGCCAGCAGCTTAGCCAGTCTTCCAGCGACTAGTCCCTACGAGCAGTACTTC
CDR3: CASSLASLPATSPYEQYF

V: TRBV14
size: .
J: TRBJ2-3
D: .
DNA: TGTGCCAGCAGCCAAGATCTTATCCTGAGCGTTGATACGCAGTATTTT
CDR3: CASSQDLILSVDTQYF

V: TRBV4-1
size: .
J: TRBJ1-1
D: .
DNA: TGCGCCAGCAGCCATGACAGAGAGAACACTGAAGCTTTCTTT
CDR3: CASSHDRENTEAFF

V: TRBV5-4
size: .
J: TRBJ2-7
D: .
DNA: TGTGCCAGCAGTCCGCCCGGGACAACAGACTACGAGCAGTACTTC
CDR3: CASSPPGTTDYEQYF

V: TRBV4-2
size: .
J: TRBJ2-7
D: TRBD2
DNA: TGTGCCAGCAGCCGCCTCAACATAGCGGGGGGGTCGTACGAGCAGTACTTC
CDR3: CASSRLNIAGGSYEQYF

V: TRBV11-2
size: .
J: TRBJ1-5
D: .
DNA: TGTGCCAGCAGCTTAACAGACAGCAATCAGCCCCAGCATTTT
CDR3: CASSLTDSNQPQHF

V: TRBV6-1
size: .
J: TRBJ1-5
D: TRBD1
DNA: TGTGCCAGCAGTGATGCCTTTTGGGGGACAGGGAGTTATAGCAATCAGCCCCAGCATTTT
CDR3: CASSDAFWGTGSYSNQPQHF

V: TRBV6-1
size: .
J: TRBJ1-5
D: TRBD1
DNA: TGTGCCAGCAGTGACGCCGGGACAGACGATAGCAATCAGCCCCAGCATTTT
CDR3: CASSDAGTDDSNQPQHF

V: TRBV29-1
size: .
J: TRBJ2-1
D: .
DNA: TGCAGCGTTGCCCCTAGACTAGGGGGCGATGAGCAGTTCTTC
CDR3: CSVAPRLGGDEQFF

V: TRBV7-9
size: once
J: TRBJ1-1
D: .
DNA: TGTGCCAGCAGCTTAATCCGAACAGGCATGAACACTGAAGCTTTCTTT
CDR3: CASSLIRTGMNTEAFF

V: TRBV18
size: few
J: TRBJ2-7
D: TRBD1
DNA: TGTGCCAGCTCACCGGACAGGGGGCAAAACTACGAGCAGTACTTC
CDR3: CASSPDRGQNYEQYF

V: TRBV7-9
size: .
J: TRBJ1-2
D: .
DNA: TGTGCCAGCACCCCCCCTTCACAGCAGACTGGCTACACCTTC
CDR3: CASTPPSQQTGYTF

V: TRBV18
size: .
J: TRBJ2-3
D: TRBD1
DNA: TGTGCCAGCTCACCAAAAGGACAGGGGGAAGATACGCAGTATTTT
CDR3: CASSPKGQGEDTQYF

V: TRBV28
size: .
J: TRBJ2-7
D: .
DNA: TGTGCCAGCACCTACGCCTCGGACAGTCCCTACGAGCAGTACTTC
CDR3: CASTYASDSPYEQYF

V: TRBV28
size: .
J: TRBJ1-3
D: .
DNA: TGTGCCAGCACGGAACAGGGAAACACCATATATTTT
CDR3: CASTEQGNTIYF

V: TRBV14
size: .
J: TRBJ1-6
D: TRBD1
DNA: TGTGCCAGCAGCCCACGACAGGGGATAGATTCACCCCTCCACTTT
CDR3: CASSPRQGIDSPLHF

V: TRBV7-2
size: .
J: TRBJ2-7
D: TRBD1
DNA: TGTGCCAGCAGCACGACTGACAGGGGAACCTACGAGCAGTACTTC
CDR3: CASSTTDRGTYEQYF

V: TRBV2
size: .
J: TRBJ2-7
D: TRBD1
DNA: TGTGCCAGGTCCGTTGGACAGGGTTTTTCCGAGCAGTACTTC
CDR3: CARSVGQGFSEQYF

V: TRBV5-6
size: once
J: TRBJ1-1
D: .
DNA: TGTGCCAGCAGACAGGGTGACACTGAAGCTTTCTTT
CDR3: CASRQGDTEAFF

V: TRBV9
size: once
J: TRBJ2-7
D: TRBD2
DNA: TGTGCCAGCAGCGTAGATCCGGGACTAACCTACGAGCAGTACTTC
CDR3: CASSVDPGLTYEQYF

V: TRBV5-1
size: .
J: TRBJ2-7
D: TRBD1
DNA: TGCGCCAGCAGCTTGTCCGGACAGGGGAACGAGCAGTACTTC
CDR3: CASSLSGQGNEQYF

V: TRBV10-3
size: .
J: TRBJ2-5
D: .
DNA: TGTGCCATCAGTGACCCAGGGGCGGAAGAGACCCAGTACTTC
CDR3: CAISDPGAEETQYF

V: TRBV19
size: .
J: TRBJ1-5
D: TRBD1
DNA: TGTGCCAGTCGTCCGGGACAGAATCAGCCCCAGCATTTT
CDR3: CASRPGQNQPQHF

V: TRBV5-6
size: .
J: TRBJ2-1
D: TRBD1
DNA: TGTGCCAGCAGCCTCCTACACGGACAGGGCGAATCCAATGAGCAGTTCTTC
CDR3: CASSLLHGQGESNEQFF

V: TRBV4-3
size: .
J: TRBJ2-1
D: TRBD1
DNA: TGCGCCAGCAGCCAAAAAACAGGGGAAACCTACAATGAGCAGTTCTTC
CDR3: CASSQKTGETYNEQFF

V: TRBV6-1
size: .
J: TRBJ1-1
D: .
DNA: TGTGCCAGCACCCAATCTCCGGGGAACACTGAAGCTTTCTTT
CDR3: CASTQSPGNTEAFF

V: TRBV11-2
size: once
J: TRBJ2-5
D: TRBD1
DNA: TGTGCCAGCAGCTTAGATTGGACAGGGTCGGAGACCCAGTACTTC
CDR3: CASSLDWTGSETQYF

V: TRBV30
size: .
J: TRBJ2-2
D: .
DNA: TGTGCCTGGACGGGGACTCGGCAGCTGAACACCGGGGAGCTGTTTTTT
CDR3: CAWTGTRQLNTGELFF

V: TRBV18
size: once
J: TRBJ2-1
D: .
DNA: TGTGCCAGCTCACCCGGTTGGAGGAATGGGGAGCAGTTCTTC
CDR3: CASSPGWRNGEQFF

V: TRBV19
size: .
J: TRBJ1-2
D: TRBD1
DNA: TGTGCCAGTAGTATGGGACAGAACTATGGCTACACCTTC
CDR3: CASSMGQNYGYTF

V: TRBV7-9
size: .
J: TRBJ1-1
D: .
DNA: TGTGCCAGCAGCTTAGAAGGAGTGAACACTGAAGCTTTCTTT
CDR3: CASSLEGVNTEAFF

V: TRBV27
size: .
J: TRBJ1-4
D: TRBD1
DNA: TGTGCCAGCAGTTTGGGAGGAGGGACAGCTGATGAAAAACTGTTTTTT
CDR3: CASSLGGGTADEKLFF

V: TRBV18
size: .
J: TRBJ2-3
D: .
DNA: TGTGCCAGCTCACCAGGACTACGACTCACAGATACGCAGTATTTT
CDR3: CASSPGLRLTDTQYF

V: TRBV5-1
size: .
J: TRBJ2-7
D: TRBD2
DNA: TGCGCCAGCAGCTTAAAAAGACTAGCGGGAGGGCCGTCCGAGCAGTACTTC
CDR3: CASSLKRLAGGPSEQYF

V: TRBV21-1
size: few
J: TRBJ1-2
D: .
DNA: TGTGCCAGCAGCAGGGGCCTGGTCTATGGCTACACCTTC
CDR3: CASSRGLVYGYTF

V: TRBV7-9
size: .
J: TRBJ2-1
D: .
DNA: TGTGCCAGCAGCTTTTCGGGAATCAATGAGCAGTTCTTC
CDR3: CASSFSGINEQFF

V: TRBV7-2
size: .
J: TRBJ2-1
D: TRBD2
DNA: TGTGCCAGCAGCGCAGGACTAGCGGGGGGGCCCAATGAGCAGTTCTTC
CDR3: CASSAGLAGGPNEQFF

V: TRBV4-3
size: .
J: TRBJ1-1
D: .
DNA: TGCGCCAGCAGCCAAGATAGGAGCGGGGATGGAAACACTGAAGCTTTCTTT
CDR3: CASSQDRSGDGNTEAFF